This T cell receptor beta chain was recorded in a study of response to subunit inactivated influenza vaccine. Study results and limitations: There was a suggestion from the authors that each seasonal influenza vaccination recruits few new T cells.

A few counts support this clonotype. Its antigen is currently unknown. A single record per CDR3 protein comes from TCRdb applying MiXCR to the RT-PCR reads. The sample includes roughly 780,000 distinct CDR3 sequences, around 18% of them seen just once. V lost 0 bases, J lost 0 bases, and 4 bases lay in between. This CDR3 is built from 13 residues. Germline lookup yields CDR1 SQVTM and CDR2 ANQGSEA. The V and J genes are TRBV29-1 and TRBJ2-3; D remains ambiguous. Source: PBMCs from blood, taken 4 to 6 days after vaccination. The sequence came from a man in his fifties or sixties who received an inactivated influenza vaccine. CDR3 sequence reads: CSVEELSTDTQYF. Written as DNA, the CDR3 is TGCAGCGTTGAAGAACTGAGCACAGATACGCAGTATTTT.